One T cell receptor (beta chain) is described in this entry. Participant ages covered roughly 18 to 89 years across around 25 US areas. What the recovered Cohort 3 donors had was two negative PCRs, clearance, or symptom resolution. The data are from a study of blood T cell repertoires in COVID-19. Study-level background: Sources were T cells, B-cell-depleted T cells, or PBMCs; the material itself was cDNA or gDNA.

Method: immunoSEQ multiplex PCR; TCRdb's copy keeps in-frame clones and lacks some. The sample consists of some 200,000 clones, about 78% of them appearing once. V lost 3 bases and J lost 9, with 12 bases in between. CDR1 MDHEN and CDR2 SYDVKM come from the germline V gene. The CDR3 consists of 13 residues. The TCR originated in a woman in her fifties or sixties who had recovered from COVID-19. The sample comprised PBMCs or T cells enriched from blood (not recorded which). The V call is TRBV28, the J call TRBJ1-5, with TRBD1 as a possible D gene (6 bases). CDR3 residues: CASSFLQGWPQHF. The CDR3, as DNA: TGTGCCAGCAGTTTCCTACAGGGCTGGCCCCAGCATTTT.